One sample yielded the 5 T cell receptor beta chains listed below, sequenced in a study of T cell responses to AZD1222 COVID-19 vaccine. The repertoire was sequenced with immunoSEQ multiplex PCR; TCRdb's copy has only in-frame clones and lacks some. The sample includes about 75,000 clones, more than 70% of them seen just once. The sample was peripheral blood, taken 28 days after the second dose of the MenACWY control vaccine. The receptors here all came from an adult who received the MenACWY meningococcal vaccine as a control.

The chain is built from TRBV27 and TRBJ1-1; D is undetermined. Germline V gene lookup returns CDR1 MNHEY and CDR2 SMNVEV (reference sequence). The CDR3 sequence is 17 residues long. With 3 bases removed from V and 0 bases from J, the gap between germline ends came to 17 bases. This chain's CDR3 is CASSFGSRAWMNTEAFF. The CDR3, as DNA: TGTGCCAGCAGTTTTGGTTCGAGGGCTTGGATGAACACTGAAGCTTTCTTT.

This chain links TRBV7-2 with TRBJ2-5; 10 bases are a match to TRBD2. V lost 0 bases to trimming and J lost 2 bases; unmatched junction nucleotides: 12. This CDR3 region has 19 residues. CDR1 and CDR2 (germline): SGHTA, FQGNSA. CDR3 in DNA: TGTGCCAGCAGCTTAGCACCTAGCGGGGGCGCTGGGTGGCAAGAGACCCAGTACTTC. It yields the protein CASSLAPSGGAGWQETQYF.

The chain couples TRBV5-4 to TRBJ2-7, with D possibly being TRBD1 (6 bases). The CDR3 runs to 16 residues. Between the trimmed V and J ends, which lost 0 bases and 0 bases, there was a span of 13 bases. CDR1 is SGHNT, CDR2 YYREEE, per germline (reference sequence). The CDR3 DNA follows: TGTGCCAGCAGCTTGGGGGCGAGGGGGAGCTCCTACGAGCAGTACTTC. Protein: CASSLGARGSSYEQYF.

This chain uses TRBV28 with TRBJ2-3, with D uncertain. Trimming stripped 3 bases from V and 0 bases from J, with 4 bases between. CDR1 and CDR2 (germline): MDHEN, SYDVKM. This CDR3 region has 13 residues. CDR3 sequence reads: CASSFGSTDTQYF. The DNA of the CDR3 is TGTGCCAGCAGTTTTGGGAGCACAGATACGCAGTATTTT.

J is TRBJ2-1 and V is TRBV19, with D perhaps matching TRBD2 (5 bases). Between the trimmed V and J ends, which lost 7 bases and 4 bases, there was a span of 17 bases. CDR1 and CDR2 from the germline V gene are LNHDA and SQIVND (reference sequence). The CDR3 runs to 15 residues. DNA of the CDR3: TGTGCCAGTACCGCCCCGGGAAGAGCTTACAATGAGCAGTTCTTC. Amino acid sequence: CASTAPGRAYNEQFF.